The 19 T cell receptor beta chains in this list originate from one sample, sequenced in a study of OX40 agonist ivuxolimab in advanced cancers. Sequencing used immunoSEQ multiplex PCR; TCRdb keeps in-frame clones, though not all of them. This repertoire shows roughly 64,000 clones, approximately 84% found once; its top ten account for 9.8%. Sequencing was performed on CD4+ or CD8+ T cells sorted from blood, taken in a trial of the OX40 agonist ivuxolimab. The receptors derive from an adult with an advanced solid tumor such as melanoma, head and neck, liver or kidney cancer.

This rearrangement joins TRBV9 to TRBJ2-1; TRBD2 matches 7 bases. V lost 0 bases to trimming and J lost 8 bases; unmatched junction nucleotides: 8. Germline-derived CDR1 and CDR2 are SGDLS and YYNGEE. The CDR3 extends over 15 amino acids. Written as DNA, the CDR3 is TGTGCCAGCAGCGTAGGGAGCGGGGTTTATCATGAGCAGTTCTTC. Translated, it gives CASSVGSGVYHEQFF.

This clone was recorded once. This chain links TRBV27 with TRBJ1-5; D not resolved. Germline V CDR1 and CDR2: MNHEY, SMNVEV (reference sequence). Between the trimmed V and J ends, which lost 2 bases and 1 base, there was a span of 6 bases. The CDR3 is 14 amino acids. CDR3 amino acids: CASSLKYSNQPQHF. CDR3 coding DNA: TGTGCCAGCAGTTTAAAGTACAGCAATCAGCCCCAGCATTTT.

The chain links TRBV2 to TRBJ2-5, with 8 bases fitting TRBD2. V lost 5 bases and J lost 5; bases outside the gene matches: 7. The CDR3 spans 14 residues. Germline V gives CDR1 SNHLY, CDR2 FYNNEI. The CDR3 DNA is TGTGCCAGCAGTCCCCAAAGCGGGGGTGAGACCCAGTACTTC. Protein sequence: CASSPQSGGETQYF.

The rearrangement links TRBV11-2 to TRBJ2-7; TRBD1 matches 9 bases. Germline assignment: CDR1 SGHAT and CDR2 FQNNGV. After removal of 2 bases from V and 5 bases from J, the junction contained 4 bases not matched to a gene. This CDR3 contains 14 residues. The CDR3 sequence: CASSLIQGAHEQYF. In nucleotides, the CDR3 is TGTGCCAGCAGCTTAATACAGGGGGCCCACGAGCAGTACTTC.

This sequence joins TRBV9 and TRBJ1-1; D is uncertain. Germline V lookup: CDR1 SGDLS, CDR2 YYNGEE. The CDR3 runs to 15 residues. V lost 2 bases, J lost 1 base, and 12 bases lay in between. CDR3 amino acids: CASSVRSNPNTEAFF. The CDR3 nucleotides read TGTGCCAGCAGCGTCCGCTCCAACCCGAACACTGAAGCTTTCTTT.

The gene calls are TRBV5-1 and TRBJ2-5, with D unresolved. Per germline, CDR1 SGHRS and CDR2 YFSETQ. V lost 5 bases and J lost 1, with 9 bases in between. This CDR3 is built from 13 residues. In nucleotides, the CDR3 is TGCGCCAGCAGTGAGACACCCCAAGAGACCCAGTACTTC. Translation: CASSETPQETQYF.

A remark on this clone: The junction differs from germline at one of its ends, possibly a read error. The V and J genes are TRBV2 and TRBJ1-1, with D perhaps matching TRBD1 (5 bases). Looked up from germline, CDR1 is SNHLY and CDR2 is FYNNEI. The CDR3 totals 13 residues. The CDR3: CASSDWGNAEAFF. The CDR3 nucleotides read TGTGCCAGCAGTGATTGGGGGAACGCTGAAGCTTTCTTT.

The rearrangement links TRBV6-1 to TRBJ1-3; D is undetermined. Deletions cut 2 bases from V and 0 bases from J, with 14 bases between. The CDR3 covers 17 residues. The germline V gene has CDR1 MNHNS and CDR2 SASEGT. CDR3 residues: CASSERWAGFSGNTIYF. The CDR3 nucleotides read TGTGCCAGCAGTGAAAGGTGGGCAGGTTTCTCTGGAAACACCATATATTTT.

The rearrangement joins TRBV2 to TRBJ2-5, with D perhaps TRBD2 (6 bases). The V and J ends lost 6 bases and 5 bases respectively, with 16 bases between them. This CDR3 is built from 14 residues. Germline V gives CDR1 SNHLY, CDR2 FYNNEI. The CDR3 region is CASSPSEVGETQYF. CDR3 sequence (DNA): TGTGCCAGCAGCCCTAGCGAGGTCGGGGAGACCCAGTACTTC.

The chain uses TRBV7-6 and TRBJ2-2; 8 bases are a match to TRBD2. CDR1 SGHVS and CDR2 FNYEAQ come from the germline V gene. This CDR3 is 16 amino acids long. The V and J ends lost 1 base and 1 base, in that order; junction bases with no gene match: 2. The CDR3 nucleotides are TGTGCCAGCAGCTTAGGTAGCGGGGTGAACACCGGGGAGCTGTTTTTT. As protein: CASSLGSGVNTGELFF.

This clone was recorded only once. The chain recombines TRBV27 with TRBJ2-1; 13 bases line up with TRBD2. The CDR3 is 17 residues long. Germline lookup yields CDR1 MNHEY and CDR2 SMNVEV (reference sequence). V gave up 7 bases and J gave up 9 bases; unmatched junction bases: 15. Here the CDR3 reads CASTLSRTSGSLGEQFF. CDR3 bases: TGTGCCAGCACTCTCTCCCGGACTAGCGGGAGTTTAGGTGAGCAGTTCTTC.

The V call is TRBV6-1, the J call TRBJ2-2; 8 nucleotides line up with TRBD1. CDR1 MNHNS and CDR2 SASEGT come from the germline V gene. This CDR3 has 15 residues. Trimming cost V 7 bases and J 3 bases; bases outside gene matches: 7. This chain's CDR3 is CASIDRGWDTGELFF. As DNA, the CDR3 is TGTGCCAGCATTGACAGGGGATGGGACACCGGGGAGCTGTTTTTT.

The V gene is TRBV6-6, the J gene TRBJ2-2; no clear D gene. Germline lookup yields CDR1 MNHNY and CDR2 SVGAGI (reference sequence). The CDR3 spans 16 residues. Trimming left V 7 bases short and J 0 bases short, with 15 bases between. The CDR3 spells CASTYVLAANTGELFF. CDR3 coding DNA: TGTGCCAGCACCTACGTTTTAGCAGCGAACACCGGGGAGCTGTTTTTT.

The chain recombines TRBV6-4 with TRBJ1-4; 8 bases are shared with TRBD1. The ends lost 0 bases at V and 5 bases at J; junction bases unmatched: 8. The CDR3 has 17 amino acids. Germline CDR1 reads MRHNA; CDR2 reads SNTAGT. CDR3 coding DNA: TGTGCCAGCAGTGACTCGTACAGGGGGTGGTCGAATGAAAAACTGTTTTTT. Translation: CASSDSYRGWSNEKLFF.

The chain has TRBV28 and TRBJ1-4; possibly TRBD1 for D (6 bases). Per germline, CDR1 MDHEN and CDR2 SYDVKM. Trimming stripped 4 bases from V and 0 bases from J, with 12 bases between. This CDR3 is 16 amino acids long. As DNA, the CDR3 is TGTGCCAGCAGTTATAACAGGGCCGCAACTAATGAAAAACTGTTTTTT. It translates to CASSYNRAATNEKLFF.

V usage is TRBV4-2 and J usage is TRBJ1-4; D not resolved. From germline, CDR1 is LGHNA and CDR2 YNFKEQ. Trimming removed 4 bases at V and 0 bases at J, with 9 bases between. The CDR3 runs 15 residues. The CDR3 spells CASSPEQSTNEKLFF. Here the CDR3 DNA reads TGTGCCAGCAGCCCAGAACAGTCAACTAATGAAAAACTGTTTTTT.

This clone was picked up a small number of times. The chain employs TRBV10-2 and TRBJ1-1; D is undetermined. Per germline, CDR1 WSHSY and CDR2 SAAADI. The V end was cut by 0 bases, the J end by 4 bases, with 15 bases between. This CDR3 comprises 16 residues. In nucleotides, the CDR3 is TGCGCCAGCAGTGAGTCTCCCTTGAGAGGGCCCACTGAAGCTTTCTTT. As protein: CASSESPLRGPTEAFF.

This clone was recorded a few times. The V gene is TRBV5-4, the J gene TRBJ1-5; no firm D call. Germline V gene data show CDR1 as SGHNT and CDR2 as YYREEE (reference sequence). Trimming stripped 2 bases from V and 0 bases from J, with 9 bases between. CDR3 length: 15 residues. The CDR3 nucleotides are TGTGCCAGCAGCTTACAACCTTATAGCAATCAGCCCCAGCATTTT. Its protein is CASSLQPYSNQPQHF.

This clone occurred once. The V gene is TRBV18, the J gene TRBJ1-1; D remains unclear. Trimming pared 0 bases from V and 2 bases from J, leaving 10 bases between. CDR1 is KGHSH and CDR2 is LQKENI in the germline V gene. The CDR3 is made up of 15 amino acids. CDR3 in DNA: TGTGCCAGCTCACCACCCGAGACGGCAAACACTGAAGCTTTCTTT. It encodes CASSPPETANTEAFF.